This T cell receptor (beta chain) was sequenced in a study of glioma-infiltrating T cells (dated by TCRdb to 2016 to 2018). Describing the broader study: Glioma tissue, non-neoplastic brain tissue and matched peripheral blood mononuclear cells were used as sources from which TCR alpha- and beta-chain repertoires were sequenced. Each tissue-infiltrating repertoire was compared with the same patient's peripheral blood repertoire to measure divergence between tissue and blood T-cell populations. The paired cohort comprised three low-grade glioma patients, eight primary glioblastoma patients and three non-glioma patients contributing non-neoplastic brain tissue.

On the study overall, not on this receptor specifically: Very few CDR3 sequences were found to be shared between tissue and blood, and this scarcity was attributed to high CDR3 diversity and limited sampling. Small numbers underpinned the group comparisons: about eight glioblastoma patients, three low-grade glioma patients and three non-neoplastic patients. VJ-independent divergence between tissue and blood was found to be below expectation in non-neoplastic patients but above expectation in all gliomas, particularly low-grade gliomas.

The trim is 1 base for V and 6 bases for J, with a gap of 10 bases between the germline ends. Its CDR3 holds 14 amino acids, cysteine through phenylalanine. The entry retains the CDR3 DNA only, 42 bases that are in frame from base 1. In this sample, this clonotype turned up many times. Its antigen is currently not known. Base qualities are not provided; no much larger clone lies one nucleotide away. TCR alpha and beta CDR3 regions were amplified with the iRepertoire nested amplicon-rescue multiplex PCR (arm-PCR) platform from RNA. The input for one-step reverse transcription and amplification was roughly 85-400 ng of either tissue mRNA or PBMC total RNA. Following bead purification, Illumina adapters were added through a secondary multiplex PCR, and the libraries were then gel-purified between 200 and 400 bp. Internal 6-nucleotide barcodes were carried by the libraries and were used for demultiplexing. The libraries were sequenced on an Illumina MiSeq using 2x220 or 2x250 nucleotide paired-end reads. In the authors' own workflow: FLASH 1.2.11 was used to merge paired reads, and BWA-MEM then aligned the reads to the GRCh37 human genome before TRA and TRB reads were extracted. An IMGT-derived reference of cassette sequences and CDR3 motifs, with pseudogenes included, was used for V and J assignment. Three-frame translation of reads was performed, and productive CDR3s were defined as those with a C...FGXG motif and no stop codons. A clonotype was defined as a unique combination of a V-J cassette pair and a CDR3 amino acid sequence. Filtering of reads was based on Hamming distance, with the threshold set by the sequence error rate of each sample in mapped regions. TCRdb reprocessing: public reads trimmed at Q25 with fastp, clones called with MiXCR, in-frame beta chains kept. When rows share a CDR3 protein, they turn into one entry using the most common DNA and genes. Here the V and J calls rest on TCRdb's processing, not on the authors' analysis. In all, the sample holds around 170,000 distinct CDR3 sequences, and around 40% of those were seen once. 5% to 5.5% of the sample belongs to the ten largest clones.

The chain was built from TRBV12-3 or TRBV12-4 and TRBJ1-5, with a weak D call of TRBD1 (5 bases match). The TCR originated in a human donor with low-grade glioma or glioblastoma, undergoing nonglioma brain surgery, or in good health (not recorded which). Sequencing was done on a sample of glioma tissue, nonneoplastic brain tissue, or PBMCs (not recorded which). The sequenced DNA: TGTGCCAGCAGTTTAGGGGGCATAGTTCAGCCCCAGCATTTT. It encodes CASSLGGIVQPQHF.